This TCR beta chain appears in the sequencing data of a study of T-cell reconstitution after alpha-beta-depleted transplantation in children. From germline, CDR1 is LGHDT and CDR2 YNNKEL (reference sequence). The CDR3 sequence is 16 residues long. V was clipped by 1 base and J by 4 bases, with 11 bases between them. TCRbeta library construction was performed incorporating unique molecular identifiers. TCRdb passed the PCR reads through MiXCR, listing each CDR3 protein once. The sample has approximately 350,000 distinct CDR3 sequences, 9% to 12% seen once. The sequencing used PBMCs from the stem cell graft donor, collected from the stem cell graft. V gene TRBV3-1 combines with J gene TRBJ2-6; D may be TRBD1 or TRBD2 (6 bases each). This TCR derives from a human donor who donated a stem cell graft to a child with acute lymphoblastic leukemia. Written as DNA, the CDR3 is TGTGCCAGCAGCCAAGCGGGGGCAGGCGGGGCCAACGTCCTGACTTTC. Amino acid sequence: CASSQAGAGGANVLTF.